What follows are 21 T cell receptor beta chains derived from one specimen sequenced in a study of vaccination effects on CD4 cells after COVID-19. Antigen specificity for these receptors is unknown. Cells that had been cultured for 10 days were the source of isolated CD4+ T cells. Only in-frame clones appear in the TCRdb table, and some are missing; sequencing was by immunoSEQ multiplex PCR. The sample lists about 25,000 clones; around 70% were seen once. Here the sequenced sample was CD4+ T cells from PBMCs cultured without peptide, taken before COVID-19 vaccination. The source of these receptors is a human donor who received a COVID-19 vaccine.

The chain carries TRBV7-9 and TRBJ2-7; D might be TRBD2 (5 bases). This CDR3 has 15 residues. Germline V gene sequence: CDR1 SEHNR, CDR2 FQNEAQ (reference sequence). V dropped 2 bases and J dropped 7 bases, with 18 bases sitting between them. The CDR3 DNA reads TGTGCCAGCAGCTTAATTTATAGAGGGTCGACGGAGCAGTACTTC. Its protein product is CASSLIYRGSTEQYF.

The rearrangement uses TRBV4-2 and TRBJ2-1; D not resolved. The CDR3 has 15 residues. V dropped 3 bases and J dropped 0 bases, with 9 bases sitting between them. Germline assignment: CDR1 LGHNA and CDR2 YNFKEQ. This CDR3 reads CASSQHAGSYNEQFF. CDR3 coding DNA: TGTGCCAGCAGCCAGCACGCAGGCTCCTACAATGAGCAGTTCTTC.

The chain carries TRBV5-1 and TRBJ2-3; TRBD2 matches 9 bases. Trimming at V came to 4 bases and at J to 8 bases, leaving 11 bases not matched to a gene. Germline-derived CDR1 and CDR2 are SGHRS and YFSETQ. This CDR3 spans 15 amino acids. This CDR3 reads CASSVTSGPQGTQYF. In DNA, the CDR3 is TGCGCCAGCAGCGTGACTAGCGGTCCACAGGGTACGCAGTATTTT. Filled out from reference TRBV5-1 and TRBJ2-3, the complete variable domain reads KAGVTQTPRYLIKTRGQQVTLSCSPISGHRSVSWYQQTPGQGLQFLFEYFSETQRNKGNFPGRFSGRQFSNSRSEMNVSTLELGDSALYLCASSVTSGPQGTQYFGPGTRLTVL.

This chain uses TRBV18 with TRBJ2-6, with 7 positions matching TRBD2. Germline lookup yields CDR1 KGHSH and CDR2 LQKENI. V lost 2 bases and J lost 0; bases outside the gene matches: 19. This CDR3 comprises 22 residues. CDR3 amino acids: CASSPMAWGRGGVLSGANVLTF. The CDR3 DNA reads TGTGCCAGCTCACCAATGGCCTGGGGTCGCGGGGGAGTCCTCTCTGGGGCCAACGTCCTGACTTTC. The full variable domain, with the rest looked up from reference TRBV18 and TRBJ2-6, is NAGVMQNPRHLVRRRGQEARLRCSPMKGHSHVYWYRQLPEEGLKFMVYLQKENIIDESGMPKERFSAEFPKEGPSILRIQQVVRGDSAAYFCASSPMAWGRGGVLSGANVLTFGAGSRLTVL.

V and J are TRBV7-2 and TRBJ2-1; the D call may be TRBD1 or TRBD2 (6 bases each). The V gene's germline CDR1 is SGHTA and CDR2 FQGNSA. The CDR3 has 13 residues. Trimming stripped 8 bases from V and 8 bases from J, with 16 bases between. This chain's CDR3 is CASQGLARYEQFF. The CDR3 region has the DNA TGTGCCAGCCAGGGGCTAGCGCGTTATGAGCAGTTCTTC.

This clone was recorded a few times. J is TRBJ1-6 and V is TRBV7-8; 11 nucleotides match TRBD1. V trimming: 4 bases; J trimming: 15 bases; junction bases outside the gene matches: 8. CDR1 SGHVS and CDR2 FQNEAQ come from the germline V gene. The CDR3 spans 14 residues. In nucleotides, the CDR3 is TGTGCCAGCAGCTCGGACAGGGGGCGCGTCTACCTCCACTTT. Protein product: CASSSDRGRVYLHF. Combining the CDR3 with reference TRBV7-8 and TRBJ1-6 gives the whole variable domain GAGVSQSPRYKVAKRGQDVALRCDPISGHVSLFWYQQALGQGPEFLTYFQNEAQLDKSGLPSDRFFAERPEGSVSTLKIQRTQQEDSAVYLCASSSDRGRVYLHFGNGTRLTVT.

The genes are TRBV5-8 and TRBJ1-6, with 11 positions matching TRBD1. The V segment lost 0 bases and the J segment 7 bases; nucleotides outside the gene matches: 0. This CDR3 region has 15 residues. Germline V CDR1 and CDR2: SGHTS, YDEGEE. CDR3 sequence reads: CASSLGDRGNSPLHF. Here the CDR3 DNA reads TGTGCCAGCAGCTTGGGGGACAGGGGGAATTCACCCCTCCACTTT.

There are a few counts of this clone. This rearrangement joins TRBV6-5 to TRBJ2-6, with D uncertain. Trimming took off 3 bases at V and 1 base at J, with 7 bases between the two ends. The CDR3 is 15 residues long. Germline CDR1 and CDR2: MNHEY and SVGAGI. This CDR3 reads CASSYSESGANVLTF. The CDR3 coding sequence is TGTGCCAGCAGTTATTCGGAATCTGGGGCCAACGTCCTGACTTTC.

The chain carries TRBV5-1 and TRBJ2-1; a possible D gene is TRBD1 (6 bases). V lost 4 bases to trimming and J lost 3 bases, with 14 bases between them. Per the germline V gene, CDR1 is SGHRS and CDR2 is YFSETQ. This CDR3 has 15 residues. This CDR3 is CASSRTATFYNEQFF. The CDR3 DNA reads TGCGCCAGCAGCCGGACAGCTACCTTCTACAATGAGCAGTTCTTC.

This clone was counted between two and nine times. The chain uses TRBV7-2 and TRBJ1-2, with TRBD1 identical over 7 bases. In germline, CDR1 is SGHTA, CDR2 FQGNSA. J lost 3 bases, V lost 2 bases, and 0 bases had no gene match. The CDR3 totals 13 residues. Here the CDR3 reads CASSLQGDYGYTF. CDR3 DNA sequence: TGTGCCAGCAGCTTACAGGGGGACTATGGCTACACCTTC.

In this sample, this clone turned up once. V and J are TRBV28 and TRBJ2-2, with 9 bases that match TRBD2. The V and J ends lost 3 bases and 6 bases, in that order; junction bases with no gene match: 2. Germline V lookup: CDR1 MDHEN, CDR2 SYDVKM. The CDR3 is 14 amino acids. CDR3 region: CASSFSGGSGELFF. Written as DNA, the CDR3 is TGTGCCAGCAGTTTTAGCGGGGGATCCGGGGAGCTGTTTTTT.

This chain joins TRBV6-2 or TRBV6-3 and TRBJ2-4, with a possible D match to TRBD1 (6 bases). The CDR3 is 17 amino acids. Germline assignment: CDR1 MNHEY and CDR2 SVGEGT. With 5 bases removed from V and 3 bases from J, the gap between germline ends came to 20 bases. The CDR3 DNA reads TGTGCCAGCAGTCCCCAGGACAGCAAAAAACTCAAAAACATTCAGTACTTC. Encoded protein: CASSPQDSKKLKNIQYF.

In DNA, the CDR3 is TGTGCCAGCAGTTTAATGGCGAGGACGAACACTGAAGCTTTCTTT. Its protein product is CASSLMARTNTEAFF. The chain is built from TRBV28 and TRBJ1-1; D remains ambiguous. V was pared by 2 bases and J by 1 base, with 11 bases between. The CDR3 contains 15 residues. Per the germline V gene, CDR1 is MDHEN and CDR2 is SYDVKM.

The rearrangement joins TRBV2 to TRBJ1-1; D unresolved. The CDR3 extends over 12 amino acids. Germline CDR1 SNHLY, CDR2 FYNNEI. Trimming left V 4 bases short and J 5 bases short, with 8 bases between. The CDR3 region has the DNA TGTGCCAGCAGTGGCGAAGTAACTGAAGCTTTCTTT. As protein: CASSGEVTEAFF. Full variable domain (remainder filled in from reference TRBV2 and TRBJ1-1): EPEVTQTPSHQVTQMGQEVILRCVPISNHLYFYWYRQILGQKVEFLVSFYNNEISEKSEIFDDQFSVERPDGSNFTLKIRSTKLEDSAMYFCASSGEVTEAFFGQGTRLTVV.

This clone has just a few counts. The rearrangement links TRBV3-1 (or the pseudogene TRBV3-2) to TRBJ2-3; no clear D gene. V lost 1 base, J lost 7 bases, and 6 bases lay in between. Germline V gene data show CDR1 as LGHDT and CDR2 as YNNKEL (reference sequence). This CDR3 is built from 12 residues. DNA of the CDR3: TGTGCCAGCAGCCAAGTGGTAAATACGCAGTATTTT. It encodes CASSQVVNTQYF.

The V gene is TRBV7-2, the J gene TRBJ1-6; 7 bases fit TRBD1. Germline-derived CDR1 and CDR2 are SGHTA and FQGNSA. The CDR3 totals 16 residues. Trimming removed 1 base from V and 6 bases from J; junction bases left unmatched: 6. The CDR3 DNA sequence: TGTGCCAGCAGCTTAGTAGGCCAGGGGGGTAATTCACCCCTCCACTTT. Protein product: CASSLVGQGGNSPLHF. The complete variable domain, with remaining parts taken from reference TRBV7-2 and TRBJ1-6, reads GAGVSQSPSNKVTEKGKDVELRCDPISGHTALYWYRQSLGQGLEFLIYFQGNSAPDKSGLPSDRFSAERTGGSVSTLTIQRTQQEDSAVYLCASSLVGQGGNSPLHFGNGTRLTVT.

The chain carries TRBV28 and TRBJ2-3, with 7 bases lining up with TRBD1. This CDR3 has 14 amino acids. CDR1 is MDHEN and CDR2 is SYDVKM in the germline V gene. For the CDR3, the DNA is TGTGTATCACAGGGGAGTGTGGATTCAGATACGCAGTATTTT. As protein: CVSQGSVDSDTQYF. Variable domain in full (rest from reference TRBV28 and TRBJ2-3): DVKVTQSSRYLVKRTGEKVFLECVQDMDHENMFWYRQDPGLGLRLIYFSYDVKMKEKGDIPEGYSVSREKKERFSLILESASTNQTSMYLCVSQGSVDSDTQYFGPGTRLTVL.

The chain couples TRBV3-1 (or the pseudogene TRBV3-2) to TRBJ1-2, with 9 bases that match TRBD1. Germline V lookup: CDR1 LGHDT, CDR2 YNNKEL (reference sequence). There are 16 residues in the CDR3. The V segment lost 4 bases and the J segment 2 bases; nucleotides outside the gene matches: 8. The DNA of the CDR3 is TGTGCCAGCAGCCCTCAATTTGGACAGGGGAACTATGGCTACACCTTC. Its translation is CASSPQFGQGNYGYTF.

This rearrangement joins TRBV6-2 or TRBV6-3 to TRBJ2-7, with no clear D. CDR1 is MNHEY and CDR2 is SVGEGT in the germline V gene. Between the trimmed V and J ends, which lost 2 bases and 5 bases, there was a span of 4 bases. The CDR3 totals 11 residues. CDR3 residues: CASSYVDEQYF. CDR3 sequence (DNA): TGTGCCAGCAGTTACGTGGACGAGCAGTACTTC.

This chain uses TRBV6-5 with TRBJ1-1; the D gene is possibly TRBD1 (5 bases). Germline CDR1 reads MNHEY; CDR2 reads SVGAGI. Trimming took off 2 bases at V and 0 bases at J, with 10 bases between the two ends. The CDR3 totals 15 residues. CDR3 sequence (DNA): TGTGCCAGCAGTTACCGGGGCGGAATGAACACTGAAGCTTTCTTT. Translated, it gives CASSYRGGMNTEAFF.

The V and J genes are TRBV3-1 (or the pseudogene TRBV3-2) and TRBJ1-4; TRBD1 is a possible D gene (5 bases). Germline lookup yields CDR1 LGHDT and CDR2 YNNKEL (reference sequence). With 1 base removed from V and 2 bases from J, the gap between germline ends came to 8 bases. The CDR3 sequence is 15 residues long. Here the CDR3 DNA reads TGTGCCAGCAGCCAAGTCCGGGGGACTAATGAAAAACTGTTTTTT. This codes for CASSQVRGTNEKLFF.